This T cell receptor (beta chain) derives from a study of blood T cell repertoires in COVID-19. Per the original data handling: Reference gene primer amplification yielded estimated nucleated cell counts. Only in-frame clones appear in the TCRdb table, and some are missing; sequencing was by immunoSEQ multiplex PCR. V, J and clone size are taken as reported in that table, and D and trimming were inferred from the DNA itself. The sample contains some 160,000 clones, 89% of which appear only once. This clone has just a few counts. V gave up 5 bases and J gave up 4 bases; unmatched junction bases: 6. Per germline, CDR1 SQVTM and CDR2 ANQGSEA. The CDR3 spans 14 residues.

The specimen was peripheral blood. V gene TRBV29-1 combines with J gene TRBJ2-1, with 9 positions matching TRBD2. The receptor was derived from a man between 60 and 75 years old with acute or convalescent COVID-19. CDR3 loop: CSVLERGVYNEQFF. The CDR3, as DNA: TGCAGCGTTCTCGAGCGGGGGGTTTACAATGAGCAGTTCTTC.